Each of the 28 T cell receptor beta chains below was sequenced from the same sample in a study of spatial heterogeneity in lung cancer. The time point denotes: blood at routine non-recurrence follow-up after resection. TCRdb re-derived calls from the 5' RACE reads in MiXCR, one entry per CDR3 protein. The sample holds under 150,000 distinct CDR3 sequences, 10% to 14% seen once. The sample consisted of PBMCs, taken at follow-up. The receptors were gathered from a female donor with early-stage non-small cell lung cancer.

This chain connects TRBV18 to TRBJ2-7; D gene uncertain. The germline gives CDR1 KGHSH, CDR2 LQKENI. V gave up 0 bases and J gave up 5 bases, with 8 bases separating them. The CDR3 length is 13 residues. The CDR3 DNA reads TGTGCCAGCTCACCACCCCTTGCTGACGAGCAGTACTTC. This gives the protein CASSPPLADEQYF.

This chain joins TRBV27 and TRBJ1-1, with D unclear. This CDR3 is 14 amino acids long. Trimming took 5 bases from V and 4 from J, leaving 14 bases between them. CDR1 is MNHEY, CDR2 SMNVEV, per germline (reference sequence). The CDR3 DNA sequence: TGTGCCAGCAGTCCGACGCGGGGAGTCACTGAAGCTTTCTTT. Translating gives CASSPTRGVTEAFF.

This clonotype was recorded many times. The chain is built from TRBV12-3 or TRBV12-4 and TRBJ2-6; maybe TRBD1 (6 bases). The CDR3 is made up of 15 amino acids. Trimming removed 6 bases at V and 1 base at J, with 10 bases between. CDR3 in amino acids: CASSLRGSGANVLTF. The CDR3 DNA reads TGTGCCAGCAGCTTAAGGGGGTCTGGGGCCAACGTCCTGACTTTC.

This clonotype occurred a few times. This chain joins TRBV24-1 and TRBJ2-7; D not certain. The CDR3 runs to 14 residues. Trimming shortened V by 4 bases and J by 4 bases, and 13 bases separated the two germline ends. Germline CDR1 reads KGHDR; CDR2 reads SFDVKD. CDR3 region: CATSEPDPPYEQYF. CDR3 DNA: TGTGCCACCAGTGAACCTGATCCCCCATACGAGCAGTACTTC.

This clonotype showed up just a few times. The gene calls are TRBV12-3 or TRBV12-4 and TRBJ2-3, with no clear D. The CDR3 sequence is 12 residues long. V lost 6 bases and J lost 10, with 14 bases in between. CDR3 residues: CASSPFKRPQYF. CDR3 coding DNA: TGTGCCAGCAGCCCCTTTAAACGGCCGCAGTATTTT.

A few counts support this clonotype. The rearrangement uses TRBV29-1 and TRBJ2-2, with unresolved D. Germline V CDR1 and CDR2: SQVTM, ANQGSEA. V was cut by 4 bases and J by 5 bases, with 5 bases left in between. The CDR3 is 11 residues long. Here the CDR3 reads CSVGSTGELFF. The CDR3 nucleotides are TGCAGCGTTGGGAGTACCGGGGAGCTGTTTTTT.

This clonotype appeared a few times. The rearrangement links TRBV30 to TRBJ1-6; D unclear. CDR3 length equals 14 residues. Germline CDR1 reads GTSNPN; CDR2 reads SVGIG (reference sequence). The V end was cut by 0 bases, the J end by 7 bases, with 10 bases between. The CDR3 spells CAWSVHGFNSPLHF. The CDR3 DNA reads TGTGCCTGGAGTGTACACGGGTTCAATTCACCCCTCCACTTT.

The chain uses TRBV19 and TRBJ1-5; possible D gene TRBD1, 6 bases. Trimming took 6 bases from V and 0 from J, leaving 12 bases between them. The CDR3 has 15 residues. The germline V gene has CDR1 LNHDA and CDR2 SQIVND (reference sequence). This chain's CDR3 is CASSHRDTSNQPQHF. CDR3 coding DNA: TGTGCCAGTAGCCACCGGGACACTAGCAATCAGCCCCAGCATTTT.

The chain has TRBV5-5 and TRBJ1-1, with D possibly being TRBD1 (5 bases). CDR1 and CDR2 from the germline V gene are SGHKS and YYEKEE (reference sequence). Trimming left V 5 bases short and J 9 bases short, with 14 bases between. This CDR3 is 12 amino acids long. This CDR3 reads CASRREGNQAFF. CDR3 DNA sequence: TGTGCCAGCAGAAGAGAGGGGAATCAAGCTTTCTTT.

The chain couples TRBV7-3 to TRBJ2-1; 7 nucleotides match TRBD2. The CDR3 extends over 14 amino acids. The ends lost 5 bases at V and 5 bases at J; junction bases unmatched: 6. The V gene's germline CDR1 is SGHTA and CDR2 FQGTGA. CDR3 nucleotides: TGTGCCAGCAGCGTTACCGGGACTAACAATGAGCAGTTCTTC. The encoded protein is CASSVTGTNNEQFF.

The V call is TRBV7-2, the J call TRBJ2-1; 9 bases line up with TRBD2. There are 15 residues in the CDR3. Trimming at V came to 1 base and at J to 9 bases, leaving 7 bases not matched to a gene. Germline values: CDR1 SGHTA, CDR2 FQGNSA. CDR3 sequence: CASSLGLAEGGEQFF. Written as DNA, the CDR3 is TGTGCCAGCAGCTTAGGACTAGCGGAGGGAGGTGAGCAGTTCTTC.

Many counts were recorded for this clonotype. The V gene is TRBV7-3, the J gene TRBJ2-2, with D possibly matching TRBD2 (6 bases). In germline, CDR1 is SGHTA, CDR2 FQGTGA. The CDR3 covers 15 residues. V was shortened by 3 bases and J by 4 bases, with 12 bases between the two germline ends. The CDR3 coding sequence is TGTGCCAGCAGCTTGACCGGGAGCTTCACCGGGGAGCTGTTTTTT. It is translated as CASSLTGSFTGELFF.

This sequence joins TRBV7-2 and TRBJ2-1, with D tentatively TRBD2 (5 bases). The V gene lost 1 base and the J gene lost 0 bases, with 10 bases spanning the gap. Germline loops: CDR1 SGHTA, CDR2 FQGNSA. This CDR3 has 16 amino acids. CDR3 bases: TGTGCCAGCAGCTTAGGAGGGAGTGACTCCTACAATGAGCAGTTCTTC. Translating it yields CASSLGGSDSYNEQFF.

This clonotype was counted between two and nine times. The chain couples TRBV11-2 to TRBJ2-1, with 12 bases fitting TRBD2. Trimming cost V 5 bases and J 1 base; bases outside gene matches: 9. The CDR3 spans 18 residues. Germline CDR1 SGHAT, CDR2 FQNNGV. The CDR3 reads CASSTPRTSGTSYNEQFF. CDR3 DNA sequence: TGTGCCAGCAGCACCCCGCGGACTAGCGGGACGTCCTACAATGAGCAGTTCTTC. Full variable domain (rest looked up from reference TRBV11-2 and TRBJ2-1): EAGVAQSPRYKIIEKRQSVAFWCNPISGHATLYWYQQILGQGPKLLIQFQNNGVVDDSQLPKDRFSAERLKGVDSTLKIQPAKLEDSAVYLCASSTPRTSGTSYNEQFFGPGTRLTVL.

This clonotype appeared many times. This rearrangement joins TRBV28 to TRBJ1-5; D may be TRBD1 (6 bases). The CDR3 is 15 residues long. Between the trimmed V and J ends, which lost 2 bases and 6 bases, there was a span of 14 bases. CDR1 is MDHEN and CDR2 is SYDVKM in the germline V gene. The CDR3 region is CASSLGGRVTQPQHF. The CDR3 coding sequence is TGTGCCAGCAGTTTAGGGGGCCGGGTTACTCAGCCCCAGCATTTT.

The chain links TRBV6-1 to TRBJ2-1; a weak D match, TRBD1 (5 bases). CDR3 length: 15 amino acids. Trimming shortened V by 3 bases and J by 2 bases, and 11 bases separated the two germline ends. Germline V gene lookup returns CDR1 MNHNS and CDR2 SASEGT. This CDR3 is CASSEMNRPYNEQFF. The CDR3 coding sequence is TGTGCCAGCAGTGAGATGAACAGGCCCTACAATGAGCAGTTCTTC.

The sample holds a few counts of this clonotype. The chain combines TRBV5-6 with TRBJ2-2; D is perhaps TRBD1 or TRBD2 (5 bases each). The germline V gene encodes CDR1 SGHDT and CDR2 YYEEEE. Trimming removed 5 bases at V and 4 bases at J, with 15 bases between. The CDR3 consists of 15 residues. The CDR3 region has the DNA TGTGCCAGCAGGAGCTGGGACCCAGGCACCGGGGAGCTGTTTTTT. It specifies CASRSWDPGTGELFF.

This clonotype was found many times. The V call is TRBV6-5, the J call TRBJ2-1; D is perhaps TRBD1 or TRBD2 (5 bases each). The V end was cut by 5 bases, the J end by 10 bases, with 21 bases between. CDR3 length: 15 residues. Germline lookup yields CDR1 MNHEY and CDR2 SVGAGI. The CDR3 DNA is TGTGCCAGCAGTCCTACCGGGACGCCCCCCGTGGAGCAGTTCTTC. This sequence encodes CASSPTGTPPVEQFF.

This clonotype has only a few counts. The chain has TRBV12-5 and TRBJ2-7; TRBD2 is a possible D gene (6 bases). The CDR3 covers 13 residues. Germline V gives CDR1 LGHNT, CDR2 FRNRAP. V was shortened by 1 base and J by 12 bases, with 16 bases between the two germline ends. The CDR3 nucleotides read TGTGCTAGTGGTTTGGAGGCCGGGACTTCGCTGTACTTC. Translating it yields CASGLEAGTSLYF. Full variable domain (rest looked up from reference TRBV12-5 and TRBJ2-7): DARVTQTPRHKVTEMGQEVTMRCQPILGHNTVFWYRQTMMQGLELLAYFRNRAPLDDSGMPKDRFSAEMPDATLATLKIQPSEPRDSAVYFCASGLEAGTSLYFGPGTRLTVT.

This clonotype has a handful of counts. The rearrangement joins TRBV3-1 to TRBJ2-5, with TRBD1 as a possible D gene (5 bases). V was trimmed by 4 bases and J by 7 bases, leaving 13 bases between them. The germline gives CDR1 LGHDT, CDR2 YNNKEL (reference sequence). The CDR3 loop spans 13 amino acids. The CDR3 bases are TGTGCCAGCAGCCCCAGTCAGGGATGGACCCAGTACTTC. Translating it yields CASSPSQGWTQYF.

This clonotype was seen many times. This chain connects TRBV5-1 to TRBJ2-2; 12 bases are a match to TRBD2. With V trimmed by 5 bases and J by 2 bases, 4 bases remained unmatched. CDR1 and CDR2 (germline): SGHRS, YFSETQ. The CDR3 length is 16 residues. CDR3 region: CASSLGLAGNTGELFF. The CDR3 nucleotides are TGCGCCAGCAGTTTAGGACTAGCGGGAAACACCGGGGAGCTGTTTTTT. The whole variable domain, filled in from reference TRBV5-1 and TRBJ2-2, reads KAGVTQTPRYLIKTRGQQVTLSCSPISGHRSVSWYQQTPGQGLQFLFEYFSETQRNKGNFPGRFSGRQFSNSRSEMNVSTLELGDSALYLCASSLGLAGNTGELFFGEGSRLTVL.

This chain links TRBV6-2 or TRBV6-3 with TRBJ1-6; D might be TRBD1 (5 bases). Looked up from germline, CDR1 is MNHEY and CDR2 is SVGEGT. Trimming cost V 11 bases and J 7 bases, with 21 bases left between them. The CDR3 loop spans 15 amino acids. CDR3 DNA sequence: TGTGCCTGCACCGAAGGACGCAGGGTGAATTCACCCCTCCACTTT. This sequence encodes CACTEGRRVNSPLHF.

The CDR3 DNA sequence: TGTGCCAGCAGTTCACAACCGGGCAATCAGCCCCAGCATTTT. Its protein product is CASSSQPGNQPQHF. This chain uses TRBV28 with TRBJ1-5; D ambiguous. The ends were cut back, 4 bases at V and 2 bases at J, with 9 bases in the middle. This CDR3 has 14 amino acids. The germline CDR1 and CDR2 sequences are MDHEN and SYDVKM.

The chain has TRBV7-6 and TRBJ2-1; the D is unclear. This CDR3 spans 14 amino acids. With 3 bases removed from V and 6 bases from J, the gap between germline ends came to 12 bases. Germline V gene sequence: CDR1 SGHVS, CDR2 FNYEAQ. CDR3 protein: CASSLADLSNEQFF. CDR3 nucleotide sequence: TGTGCCAGCAGCTTGGCGGACCTGAGCAATGAGCAGTTCTTC.

This clonotype has only a few counts. This rearrangement joins TRBV11-3 to TRBJ2-3; no clear D gene. The germline gives CDR1 SGHNT, CDR2 YENEEA. The CDR3 is made up of 16 amino acids. V lost 2 bases, J lost 0 bases, and 12 bases lay in between. CDR3 nucleotide sequence: TGTGCCAGCAGCTTAAATTTTGGGCGTAGCACAGATACGCAGTATTTT. This sequence encodes CASSLNFGRSTDTQYF. Looking up the rest from reference TRBV11-3 and TRBJ2-3 gives the full variable domain: EAGVVQSPRYKIIEKKQPVAFWCNPISGHNTLYWYLQNLGQGPELLIRYENEEAVDDSQLPKDRFSAERLKGVDSTLKIQPAELGDSAVYLCASSLNFGRSTDTQYFGPGTRLTVL.

The chain carries TRBV5-1 and TRBJ1-1; D is unresolved. V shed 6 bases and J shed 3 bases, with 24 bases lying between them. The CDR3 has 17 amino acids. From germline, CDR1 is SGHRS and CDR2 YFSETQ. CDR3 sequence (DNA): TGCGCCAGCACCCCTAGCGGACGGTCTTTGGTGGACACTGAAGCTTTCTTT. Its protein product is CASTPSGRSLVDTEAFF.

CDR3 in amino acids: CASTLRGLAAQFF. The CDR3 coding sequence is TGTGCCAGCACCTTGAGGGGACTAGCGGCGCAGTTCTTC. The chain has TRBV28 and TRBJ2-1; 11 bases agree with TRBD2. The germline CDR1 and CDR2 sequences are MDHEN and SYDVKM. The V segment lost 7 bases and the J segment 12 bases; nucleotides outside the gene matches: 8. CDR3 size: 13 residues.

The CDR3 is CASSLGDRRNTEAFF. CDR3 in DNA: TGCGCCAGCAGCTTGGGGGACAGGAGGAACACTGAAGCTTTCTTT. This sequence joins TRBV5-1 and TRBJ1-1; 8 bases are shared with TRBD1. The CDR3 consists of 15 residues. Losses at the gene ends were 0 bases for V and 1 base for J; bases not matched to a gene: 2. Per germline, CDR1 SGHRS and CDR2 YFSETQ. Filled out from reference TRBV5-1 and TRBJ1-1, the complete variable domain reads KAGVTQTPRYLIKTRGQQVTLSCSPISGHRSVSWYQQTPGQGLQFLFEYFSETQRNKGNFPGRFSGRQFSNSRSEMNVSTLELGDSALYLCASSLGDRRNTEAFFGQGTRLTVV.